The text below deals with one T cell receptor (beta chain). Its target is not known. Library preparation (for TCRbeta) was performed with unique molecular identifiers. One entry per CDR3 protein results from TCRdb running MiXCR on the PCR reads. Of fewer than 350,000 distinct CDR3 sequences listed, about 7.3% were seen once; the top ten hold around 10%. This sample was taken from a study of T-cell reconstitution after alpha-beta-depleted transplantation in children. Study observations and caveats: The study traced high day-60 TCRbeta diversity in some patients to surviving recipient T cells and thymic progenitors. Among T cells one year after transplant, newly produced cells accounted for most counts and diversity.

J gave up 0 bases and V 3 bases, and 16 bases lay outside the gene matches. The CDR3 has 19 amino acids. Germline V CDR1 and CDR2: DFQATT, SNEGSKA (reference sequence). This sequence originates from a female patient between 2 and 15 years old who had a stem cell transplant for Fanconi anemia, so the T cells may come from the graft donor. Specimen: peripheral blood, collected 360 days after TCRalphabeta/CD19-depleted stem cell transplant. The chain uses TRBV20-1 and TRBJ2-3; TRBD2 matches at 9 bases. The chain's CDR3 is CSASEASGIKLSSTDTQYF. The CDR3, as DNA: TGCAGTGCTAGTGAGGCTAGCGGGATTAAACTTTCTAGCACAGATACGCAGTATTTT.